The sequence of this T cell receptor beta chain was determined in a study of a mutant IDH1 vaccine in newly diagnosed glioma (dated by TCRdb to the early 2020s). In terms of the full investigation: Of the 32 patients who were treated, about 62% were male and roughly 38% were female, and the mean age was about 37 years. Prior to enrollment, standard therapy consisting of radiotherapy alone, temozolomide alone, or radiochemotherapy with temozolomide had been administered to patients, with the combination being received by most patients. Peripheral blood was drawn at six visits: V03 (baseline), V05, V07, V10, V12 and V13. Longitudinal TCRB deep sequencing was performed for about two dozen treated patients wherever samples were available for exploratory analyses. Summary of the overall study and its limitations: The authors noted that analyses of patient blood samples could not be reproduced because of sample limitations. Selection of PBMC samples for TCRB deep sequencing was based on availability. No apparent relationship was observed between pseudoprogression and alterations in the top peripheral T cell clonotypes detected by TCRB sequencing. Immune responses induced by the vaccine were seen in over 80% of patients across multiple MHC alleles.

The sample's time point label is to be understood as: baseline, week 1 (first vaccination visit). In light of the paper, this sample's treatment or condition label describes: pre-vaccination baseline after standard-of-care therapy. The donors had newly diagnosed IDH1-mutant astrocytomas of WHO grade 3 or 4 that showed loss of nuclear ATRX. The samples were drawn from NOA16, a multicentre, single-arm, open-label phase I trial in Germany that tested a mutant IDH1 peptide vaccine in humans for the first time. For immunogenicity testing, the blood drawn at visit V03 was used as the baseline sample. Genomic DNA for TCRB sequencing was isolated from EDTA blood with the DNeasy Blood and Tissue Kit. Library preparation used the immunoSEQ multiplex PCR assay. Following the manufacturer's protocol, the hsTCRB Kit was used to amplify rearranged TCR beta chain sequences. An Illumina MiSeq was used to sequence the TCRB libraries. The original pipeline was this. Demultiplexing, trimming and gene mapping were performed with the kit vendor's proprietary platform. Not all clones reach the TCRdb copy of this immuneACCESS table, which keeps in-frame sequences only. Checked studies attribute under half of the gap to unresolved V genes and leave the rest unexplained. From that table come the V and J calls and clone size; the DNA was used to work out D and trimming. This sample comprises tens of thousands of clones, approximately 81% of them detected only once. The biggest ten clones account for about a fifth of the sample.

A note on this clone: Its recognized antigen is unknown. No base-level quality is on record; no much larger clone is a single base apart.

This specimen consisted of PBMCs, obtained from a glioma patient treated with radiotherapy, temozolomide or both. This TCR was sampled from a man aged 18 to 35 with glioma.

The bases read TGTGCCAGCAGTTACTCTGGACCCCGCAATGAGCAGTTCTTC. Its translation reads: CASSYSGPRNEQFF. The sequence is built from TRBV6-5 and TRBJ2-1; the D gene assignment is ambiguous. CDR1 and CDR2, looked up from the germline V gene, are MNHEY and SVGAGI. Including the terminal cysteine and phenylalanine, the CDR3 comprises 14 residues. Only the CDR3 part of the read is kept: 42 bases, read in frame from the first base. Trimming at the junction amounts to 0 bases on V and 6 bases on J, and the germline ends lie 9 bases apart.